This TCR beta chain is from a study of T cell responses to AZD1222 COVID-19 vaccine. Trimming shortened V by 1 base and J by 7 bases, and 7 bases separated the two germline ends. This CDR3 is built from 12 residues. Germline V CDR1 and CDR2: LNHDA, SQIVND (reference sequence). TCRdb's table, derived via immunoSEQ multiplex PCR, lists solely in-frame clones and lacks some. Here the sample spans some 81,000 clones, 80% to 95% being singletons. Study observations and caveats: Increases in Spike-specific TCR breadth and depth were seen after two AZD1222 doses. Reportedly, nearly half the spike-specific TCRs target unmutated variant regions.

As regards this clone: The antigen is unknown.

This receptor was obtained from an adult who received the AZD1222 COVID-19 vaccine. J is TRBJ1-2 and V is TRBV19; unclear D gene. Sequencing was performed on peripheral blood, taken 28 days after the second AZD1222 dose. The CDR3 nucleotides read TGTGCCAGTAGTATAGCGGCAGGTGGCTACACCTTC. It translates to CASSIAAGGYTF.